Listed below are T cell receptor beta chains from one sample, sequenced in a study of control samples from healthy donors and cancer patients. Using immunoSEQ multiplex PCR, the repertoire was profiled, and TCRdb retains in-frame clones only, with some absent. The table includes about 130,000 clones, roughly 84% detected once. Sequenced sample: blood. All receptors derive from a man aged 45-65 years in good health. The CDR3 runs from the conserved cysteine through the conserved F or W. Fields, in order: J gene, D gene, V gene, clone size, CDR3 protein, CDR3 DNA. The D gene is left open where the match is weak. Expanded clones are given a class, and other clones once, few, many or no size at all.

TRBJ1-6,.,TRBV5-1,.,CASSLAGGGSSYNSPLHF,TGCGCCAGCAGCTTGGCCGGGGGAGGCAGCTCCTATAATTCACCCCTCCACTTT
TRBJ1-5,.,TRBV5-1,.,CASSLGAGYSNQPQHF,TGCGCCAGCAGCTTGGGGGCGGGTTATAGCAATCAGCCCCAGCATTTT
TRBJ1-6,.,TRBV6-4,.,CASSDQVTGMGPPLHF,TGTGCCAGCAGTGACCAGGTTACAGGGATGGGGCCACCCCTCCACTTT
TRBJ2-1,TRBD1,TRBV5-1,.,CASSFGQGSNEQFF,TGCGCCAGCAGCTTCGGACAGGGTAGTAATGAGCAGTTCTTC
TRBJ2-2,TRBD1,TRBV30,once,CAWSTGQGTGELFF,TGTGCCTGGAGTACGGGACAGGGAACCGGGGAGCTGTTTTTT
TRBJ2-3,TRBD2,TRBV7-3,.,CASSKGLAGITDTQYF,TGTGCCAGCAGCAAGGGACTAGCGGGGATCACAGATACGCAGTATTTT
TRBJ1-6,.,TRBV2,.,CASKFRAAGVSYNSPLHF,TGTGCCAGCAAATTCAGGGCCGCTGGTGTCTCCTATAATTCACCCCTCCACTTT
TRBJ2-5,.,TRBV21-1,.,CASTPLRLAGGQETQYF,TGTGCCAGCACCCCCCTGCGACTAGCGGGGGGCCAAGAGACCCAGTACTTC
TRBJ2-5,.,TRBV14,.,CASSPYRTQETQYF,TGTGCCAGCAGCCCCTATCGGACGCAAGAGACCCAGTACTTC
TRBJ1-6,TRBD1,TRBV2,.,CASSPDRVNSPLHF,TGTGCCAGCAGTCCCGACAGGGTTAATTCACCCCTCCACTTT
TRBJ2-1,TRBD2,TRBV3-1/TRBV3-2,.,CASSQALRLALLF,TGTGCCAGCAGCCAGGCCCTACGACTAGCCCTCCTCTTC
TRBJ2-7,TRBD1,TRBV30,few,CAWRGQGAPSRSGQYF,TGTGCCTGGAGAGGGCAGGGGGCCCCCTCTAGGTCCGGGCAGTACTTC
TRBJ1-1,.,TRBV11-3,.,CASSPRSRDAFF,TGTGCCAGCAGCCCGCGTAGCCGGGATGCTTTCTTT
TRBJ2-5,.,TRBV19,.,CASSIEELQPQETQYF,TGTGCCAGTAGTATAGAGGAGTTGCAGCCCCAAGAGACCCAGTACTTC
TRBJ1-5,.,TRBV28,.,CASSPWGGNQPQHF,TGTGCCAGCAGTCCTTGGGGAGGGAATCAGCCCCAGCATTTT
TRBJ2-2,TRBD2,TRBV3-1/TRBV3-2,.,CASSQETSGGTTGELFF,TGTGCCAGCAGCCAAGAGACTAGCGGGGGAACCACCGGGGAGCTGTTTTTT
TRBJ1-1,.,TRBV6-6,.,CASRTTENTEAFF,TGTGCCAGCAGAACGACCGAGAACACTGAAGCTTTCTTT
TRBJ2-7,.,TRBV3-1/TRBV3-2,.,CASSPSAPQGNEQYF,TGTGCCAGCTCCCCATCCGCCCCGCAGGGTAACGAGCAGTACTTC
TRBJ1-1,TRBD1,TRBV28,.,CASSPPGQGAPEAFF,TGTGCCAGCAGTCCACCGGGACAGGGGGCCCCTGAAGCTTTCTTT
TRBJ2-7,.,TRBV30,.,CAWSVTGEQYF,TGTGCCTGGAGTGTAACGGGGGAGCAGTACTTC
TRBJ2-2,TRBD1,TRBV6-5,.,CACSRDSVGGELFF,TGTGCCTGCAGCCGGGACAGCGTTGGAGGGGAGCTGTTTTTT
TRBJ1-1,.,TRBV4-1,.,CASSQDFGRGDRMNTEAFF,TGCGCCAGCAGCCAAGACTTTGGTAGGGGGGATAGGATGAACACTGAAGCTTTCTTT
TRBJ2-5,.,TRBV6-2/TRBV6-3,.,CASSPVRYGGPQETQYF,TGTGCCAGCAGCCCCGTTCGTTATGGGGGGCCACAAGAGACCCAGTACTTC
TRBJ1-5,TRBD1,TRBV3-1/TRBV3-2,.,CASSYRGQPQHF,TGTGCCAGCAGTTACAGGGGTCAGCCCCAGCATTTT
TRBJ1-1,.,TRBV30,.,CAWRQWGGRTNTEAFF,TGTGCCTGGAGGCAGTGGGGGGGGAGGACGAACACTGAAGCTTTCTTT
TRBJ2-2,.,TRBV21-1,.,CASSKKWKEGSGELFF,TGTGCCAGCAGCAAAAAGTGGAAAGAGGGTTCCGGGGAGCTGTTTTTT
TRBJ1-5,.,TRBV28,.,CASSLGERGQPQHF,TGTGCCAGCAGTTTAGGGGAGCGGGGACAGCCCCAGCATTTT
TRBJ1-6,TRBD1,TRBV30,.,CAWSVPRTGLNSPLHF,TGTGCCTGGAGTGTTCCCAGGACAGGGTTAAATTCACCCCTCCACTTT
TRBJ2-5,TRBD1,TRBV24-1,.,CATSDTGGGETQYF,TGTGCCACCAGTGACACAGGGGGAGGTGAGACCCAGTACTTC
TRBJ1-5,TRBD1,TRBV19,.,CASSIAGTGRRNQPQHF,TGTGCCAGTAGTATAGCCGGGACAGGGAGGCGCAATCAGCCCCAGCATTTT
TRBJ1-6,.,TRBV2,.,CASKYSRGKTAPNSPLHF,TGTGCCAGCAAGTATTCGCGGGGTAAGACAGCACCGAATTCACCCCTCCACTTT
TRBJ1-1,.,TRBV11-1,.,CASSLALGRPGAFF,TGTGCCAGCAGCTTAGCGCTTGGACGGCCGGGGGCTTTCTTT
TRBJ1-5,TRBD1,TRBV2,.,CASSTGQGGTQHF,TGTGCCAGCAGTACCGGACAGGGTGGAACCCAGCATTTT
TRBJ2-3,TRBD2,TRBV27,once,CASMLAGVNTQYF,TGTGCCAGCATGTTAGCGGGGGTGAATACGCAGTATTTT
TRBJ1-1,.,TRBV9,.,CASSVEVGGNTEAFF,TGTGCCAGCAGCGTAGAGGTGGGCGGCAACACTGAAGCTTTCTTT
TRBJ2-1,.,TRBV10-1,.,CASRQDGGHEQFF,TGCGCCAGCAGACAGGACGGTGGGCATGAGCAGTTCTTC
TRBJ2-5,TRBD1,TRBV11-3,once,CASSLVHRGETQYF,TGTGCCAGCAGCTTAGTTCACAGGGGAGAGACCCAGTACTTC
TRBJ2-4,TRBD1,TRBV6-5,.,CASRADRWNIQYF,TGTGCCAGCAGGGCGGACAGGTGGAACATTCAGTACTTC
TRBJ1-6,.,TRBV7-9,.,CASSLVSGMNSPLHF,TGTGCCAGCAGCTTAGTGTCTGGGATGAATTCACCCCTCCACTTT
TRBJ2-7,.,TRBV28,.,CASSFKRPEQYF,TGTGCCAGCAGTTTTAAGAGGCCTGAGCAGTACTTC
TRBJ1-5,.,TRBV4-1,.,CASSQVKGKQPQHF,TGCGCCAGCAGCCAGGTAAAGGGGAAGCAGCCCCAGCATTTT
TRBJ2-7,TRBD2,TRBV5-1,.,CASSGGLAGAYEQYF,TGCGCCAGCAGCGGGGGACTAGCGGGGGCCTACGAGCAGTACTTC
TRBJ1-5,.,TRBV30,.,CAWSYDSNQPQHF,TGTGCCTGGAGTTATGATAGCAATCAGCCCCAGCATTTT
TRBJ1-2,TRBD1,TRBV6-1,.,CASSEATGQAFYGYTF,TGTGCCAGCAGTGAAGCGACCGGACAGGCTTTCTATGGCTACACCTTC
TRBJ1-1,.,TRBV29-1,.,CSVEEGGLTNTEAFF,TGCAGCGTTGAAGAGGGCGGACTGACGAACACTGAAGCTTTCTTT
TRBJ2-5,.,TRBV9,.,CASSVEEETQYF,TGTGCCAGCAGCGTAGAGGAAGAGACCCAGTACTTC
TRBJ2-5,.,TRBV11-2,.,CASSLVGPQETQYF,TGTGCCAGCAGCTTAGTCGGTCCGCAAGAGACCCAGTACTTC
TRBJ1-5,.,TRBV6-5,.,CASSSQGLTNQPQHF,TGTGCCAGCAGTTCCCAGGGGCTCACTAATCAGCCCCAGCATTTT